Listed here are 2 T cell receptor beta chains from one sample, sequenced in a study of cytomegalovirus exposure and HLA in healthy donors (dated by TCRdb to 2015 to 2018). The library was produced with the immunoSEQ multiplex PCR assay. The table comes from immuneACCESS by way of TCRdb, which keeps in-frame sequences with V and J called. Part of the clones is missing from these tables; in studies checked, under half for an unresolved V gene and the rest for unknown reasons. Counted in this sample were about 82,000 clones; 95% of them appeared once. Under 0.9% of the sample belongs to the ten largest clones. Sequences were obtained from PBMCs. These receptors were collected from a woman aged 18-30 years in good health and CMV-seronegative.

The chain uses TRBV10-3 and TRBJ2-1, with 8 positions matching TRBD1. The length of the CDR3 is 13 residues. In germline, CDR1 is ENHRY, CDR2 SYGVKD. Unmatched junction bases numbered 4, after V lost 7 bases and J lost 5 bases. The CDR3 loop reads CAITDRGNNEQFF. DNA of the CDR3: TGTGCCATCACCGACAGGGGCAACAATGAGCAGTTCTTC.

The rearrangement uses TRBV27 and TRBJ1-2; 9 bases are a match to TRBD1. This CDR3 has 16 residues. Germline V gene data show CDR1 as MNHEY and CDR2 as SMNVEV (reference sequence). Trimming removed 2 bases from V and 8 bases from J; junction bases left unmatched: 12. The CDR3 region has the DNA TGTGCCAGCAGTTTAAGTGTAGGGACAGGGAAGATAGGCTACACCTTC. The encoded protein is CASSLSVGTGKIGYTF.